This TCR beta chain was identified in a study of early T cells in non-severe SARS-CoV-2 infection. Each CDR3 protein gets one entry after TCRdb re-called the 5' RACE reads with MiXCR. The sample shows some 91,000 distinct CDR3 sequences, around 14% of them seen only once. This clonotype was detected a few times. The TCR sequence derives from an adult who was a healthcare worker with PCR-confirmed SARS-CoV-2 infection or an uninfected control (not recorded which). The sequenced sample consisted of whole blood.

Written as DNA, the CDR3 is TGCGCCAGCAGTCCCCCGGACAGGGAGGCCTACAATGAGCAGTTCTTC. Encoded protein: CASSPPDREAYNEQFF. V usage is TRBV23-1 and J usage is TRBJ2-1; TRBD1 aligns across 8 bases. TRBV23-1 is an open reading frame, and its role is uncertain. This CDR3 is 16 amino acids long. Trimming removed 4 bases from V and 2 bases from J; junction bases left unmatched: 7.